This TCR beta chain emerged from a study of OX40 agonist ivuxolimab in advanced cancers. Study context: Subjects had a mean age of around 60 years, with a range of roughly 23 to 80; just over 80% were male. Three individuals attained partial responses, comprising one hepatocellular carcinoma case and two cutaneous melanoma cases.

The V end was cut by 0 bases, the J end by 3 bases, with 12 bases between. The CDR3 consists of 15 residues. Germline CDR1 LNHNV, CDR2 YYDKDF (reference sequence). The method was immunoSEQ multiplex PCR; TCRdb's version includes in-frame clones alone and lacks a portion of them. This sample has approximately 61,000 clones, with approximately 90% found just once. This receptor was taken from an adult with an advanced solid tumor such as melanoma, head and neck, liver or kidney cancer. This chain joins TRBV15 and TRBJ2-7, with D unresolved. The specimen comprised CD4+ or CD8+ T cells sorted from blood, sampled in a trial of the OX40 agonist ivuxolimab. The CDR3 DNA is TGTGCCACCAGCAGAGATCCTGGGTCTCACTACGAGCAGTACTTC. Residues: CATSRDPGSHYEQYF.